Sequencing of this T cell receptor (beta chain) was carried out in a study of T-cell reconstitution after alpha-beta-depleted transplantation in children. Study findings and constraints: Reported findings indicate that, about two months after transplant, alpha-beta T cells came from several hundred expanded clones, which were derived from non-depleted graft cells.

This clonotype was seen more than once but under ten times. Its specificity is not known. The germline gives CDR1 MNHEY, CDR2 SMNVEV (reference sequence). Trimming stripped 6 bases from V and 0 bases from J, with 9 bases between. There are 14 residues in the CDR3. The TCRbeta library incorporated unique molecular identifiers. One entry per CDR3 protein results from TCRdb running MiXCR on the PCR reads. The sample has about 640,000 distinct CDR3 sequences; 13% are singletons. The receptor was derived from a male patient between 5 and 17 years old who had a stem cell transplant for acute myeloid leukemia, so the T cells may come from the graft donor. This sequence joins TRBV27 and TRBJ2-1; D remains ambiguous. The sequenced sample was PBMCs, mostly from graft donor cells, obtained 360 days after TCRalphabeta/CD19-depleted stem cell transplant. CDR3 in amino acids: CASSTFSSYNEQFF. DNA of the CDR3: TGTGCCAGCAGCACTTTCAGCTCCTACAATGAGCAGTTCTTC.